This T cell receptor (beta chain) is from a study of shared clonotypes between healthy human individuals. CDR1 and CDR2 from the germline V gene are LGHNA and YNFKEQ. The CDR3 has 14 amino acids. V lost 10 bases, J lost 1 base, and 11 bases lay in between. Measured with immunoSEQ multiplex PCR; TCRdb has only the in-frame clones, and not every one. The data contain some 630,000 clones, 55% to 75% of them seen just once; the ten biggest clones take up about 1.7%. The rearrangement uses TRBV4-2 and TRBJ2-6, with D possibly matching TRBD1 (7 bases). The TCR originated in a woman aged 25 to 39 in good health. The material sequenced was memory CD4+ T cells sorted from blood. Subset described: CD45RA-negative fraction. For the CDR3, the DNA is TGTGCCACAGGGGGACTGTCTGGGGCCAACGTCCTGACTTTC. This codes for CATGGLSGANVLTF.